Listed below are T cell receptor beta chains from one sample, sequenced in a study of beta chain features in type 1 diabetes. TCRdb's table, derived via immunoSEQ multiplex PCR, lists solely in-frame clones and lacks some. The table lists about 160,000 clones, less than 9.5% of them singletons. Source material: central memory CD4+ T cells from blood. The receptors come from a middle-aged woman with type 1 diabetes. CDR3s include the opening cysteine and the closing phenylalanine or tryptophan. D genes are given only for firm matches. The size field is filled for only some rows; it gives once, few, many or a size class.

>TRBJ1-4|TRBD1|TRBV9|few
TGTGCCAGCAGCGCCGGACAGGGCTTTAATGAAAAACTGTTTTTT
CASSAGQGFNEKLFF
>TRBJ2-1|.|TRBV11-3|.
TGTGCCAGCAGCTTAGGAGAAGAATCTTACAATGAGCAGTTCTTC
CASSLGEESYNEQFF
>TRBJ2-3|.|TRBV5-4|.
TGTGCCAGCAGCCAACTCCTTTCAGATACGCAGTATTTT
CASSQLLSDTQYF
>TRBJ2-5|.|TRBV28|.
TGTGCCAGCAGGGGAGTGGACGGCCAAGAGACCCAGTACTTC
CASRGVDGQETQYF
>TRBJ2-7|.|TRBV29-1|.
TGCAGCGTTGCGTCCGGGGCCTACGAGCAGTACTTC
CSVASGAYEQYF
>TRBJ2-4|TRBD1|TRBV4-2|.
TGTGCCAGCAGCTACGACAGGGTCGGAGCCAAAAACATTCAGTACTTC
CASSYDRVGAKNIQYF
>TRBJ2-1|.|TRBV30|.
TGTGCCTGGAGTCGGGGGAAAAATGAGCAGTTCTTC
CAWSRGKNEQFF
>TRBJ1-2|.|TRBV29-1|.
TGCAGCGTCCGAACTGGGAGGTATGGCTACACCTTC
CSVRTGRYGYTF
>TRBJ2-7|TRBD1|TRBV27|few
TGTGCCAGCAGTGGGACAGGTATTACCTACGAGCAGTACTTC
CASSGTGITYEQYF
>TRBJ2-7|TRBD2|TRBV4-3|few
TGCGCCAGCAGCCAAGAACGGACTAGCGTAGTCGAGCAGTACTTC
CASSQERTSVVEQYF
>TRBJ1-2|TRBD1|TRBV7-9|many
TGTGCCAGCAGCCAGCTCCGGGACAGGGACCACTATGGCTACACCTTC
CASSQLRDRDHYGYTF
>TRBJ2-7|TRBD2|TRBV11-2|.
TGTGCCAGCAGCTTAGATGGAAGACTAGCGGGCCAGTACTTC
CASSLDGRLAGQYF
>TRBJ1-1|TRBD1|TRBV5-1|few
TGCGCCAGCAGCTTGAAGGAGACAGGGGGAGGGAACACTGAAGCTTTCTTT
CASSLKETGGGNTEAFF
>TRBJ2-5|.|TRBV9|many
TGTGCCAGCAGCGCCGACATCCAAGAGACCCAGTACTTC
CASSADIQETQYF
>TRBJ1-4|TRBD1|TRBV5-1|.
TGCGCCAGCAGCTTTCAGGGGGAGAAAAAACTGTTTTTT
CASSFQGEKKLFF